This is a list of T cell receptor beta chains from one sample in a study of T-cell reconstitution after alpha-beta-depleted transplantation in children. Using its own MiXCR run on the PCR reads, TCRdb lists one record per CDR3 protein. The table lists 400,000 to 550,000 distinct CDR3 sequences, about 10% of them singletons, with around 2% in the top ten. Specimen: PBMCs, collected before TCRalphabeta/CD19-depleted stem cell transplant. The receptors stem from a child aged 2 to 9 with inherited bone marrow failure, due to receive a stem cell transplant. CDR3s include the opening cysteine and the closing phenylalanine or tryptophan. Each record gives: D gene, V gene, clone size, CDR3 length, J gene, CDR3 DNA, CDR3 protein. D genes are given only for firm matches. The listing skips clone size in some rows; elsewhere it reads once, few, many or a size class.

D gene: TRBD2; V gene: TRBV6-2/TRBV6-3; clone size: NA; CDR3 length: 13; J gene: TRBJ2-1; CDR3 DNA: TGTGCCAGCAGTTACGGTATCGGGGGGGGGCAGTTCTTC; CDR3 protein: CASSYGIGGGQFF
D gene: NA; V gene: TRBV4-2; clone size: NA; CDR3 length: 16; J gene: TRBJ2-3; CDR3 DNA: TGTGCCAGCAGCCAAGATAATCCCGGGAGCGCAGATACGCAGTATTTT; CDR3 protein: CASSQDNPGSADTQYF
D gene: NA; V gene: TRBV28; clone size: NA; CDR3 length: 15; J gene: TRBJ1-3; CDR3 DNA: TGTGCCAGCAGTTTAGGGGGGGCAGTTGGAAACACCATATATTTT; CDR3 protein: CASSLGGAVGNTIYF
D gene: NA; V gene: TRBV19; clone size: NA; CDR3 length: 15; J gene: TRBJ2-5; CDR3 DNA: TGTGCCAGTAGTGATAGGTGGCTAGCGCGAGAGACCCAGTACTTC; CDR3 protein: CASSDRWLARETQYF
D gene: NA; V gene: TRBV2; clone size: NA; CDR3 length: 13; J gene: TRBJ1-6; CDR3 DNA: TGTGCCAGCAGTGATGGGATCAGGGGTACCCTCCACTTT; CDR3 protein: CASSDGIRGTLHF
D gene: TRBD1; V gene: TRBV24-1; clone size: few; CDR3 length: 15; J gene: TRBJ2-2; CDR3 DNA: TGTGCCACCCAAAAGGGACAGGGCGACACCGGGGAGCTGTTTTTT; CDR3 protein: CATQKGQGDTGELFF
D gene: TRBD2; V gene: TRBV25-1; clone size: many; CDR3 length: 16; J gene: TRBJ2-3; CDR3 DNA: TGTGCCACAGGGGGGGTACTAGCGGGAGTGTCAGATACGCAGTATTTT; CDR3 protein: CATGGVLAGVSDTQYF
D gene: NA; V gene: TRBV7-8; clone size: few; CDR3 length: 19; J gene: TRBJ1-3; CDR3 DNA: TGTGCCAGCAGCTCCGGAATCCTAGAGTGGGGTAGCTCTGGAAACACCATATATTTT; CDR3 protein: CASSSGILEWGSSGNTIYF
D gene: TRBD1; V gene: TRBV18; clone size: NA; CDR3 length: 15; J gene: TRBJ2-7; CDR3 DNA: TGTGCCAGCTCCGGGACAGGGGGCGCCGGATACGAGCAGTACTTC; CDR3 protein: CASSGTGGAGYEQYF
D gene: TRBD1; V gene: TRBV5-5; clone size: few; CDR3 length: 14; J gene: TRBJ2-1; CDR3 DNA: TGTGCCAGCAGACCGGGACAGGGCATCAATGAGCAGTTCTTC; CDR3 protein: CASRPGQGINEQFF
D gene: NA; V gene: TRBV7-8; clone size: many; CDR3 length: 17; J gene: TRBJ2-3; CDR3 DNA: TGTGCCAGCAGCTTAGCCCCCCGCAGGGGAGCGACAGATACGCAGTATTTT; CDR3 protein: CASSLAPRRGATDTQYF
D gene: NA; V gene: TRBV27; clone size: many; CDR3 length: 13; J gene: TRBJ2-7; CDR3 DNA: TGTGCCAGCAGTTTATGGCCGGCCTACGAGCAGTACTTC; CDR3 protein: CASSLWPAYEQYF
D gene: TRBD1; V gene: TRBV10-3; clone size: many; CDR3 length: 15; J gene: TRBJ1-1; CDR3 DNA: TGTGCCATCAGTGAGTTTGGCGGGACAGGGCGTGAAGCTTTCTTT; CDR3 protein: CAISEFGGTGREAFF
D gene: NA; V gene: TRBV29-1; clone size: many; CDR3 length: 11; J gene: TRBJ1-2; CDR3 DNA: TGCAGCGTTCTCAAGACAGATGGCTACACCTTC; CDR3 protein: CSVLKTDGYTF
D gene: NA; V gene: TRBV4-2; clone size: many; CDR3 length: 14; J gene: TRBJ1-2; CDR3 DNA: TGTGCCAGCAGCCAAGATCCGGAGTCTGATGGCTACACCTTC; CDR3 protein: CASSQDPESDGYTF
D gene: NA; V gene: TRBV24-1; clone size: many; CDR3 length: 14; J gene: TRBJ2-5; CDR3 DNA: TGTGCCACCAGTGATTACAGGGACCAAGAGACCCAGTACTTC; CDR3 protein: CATSDYRDQETQYF
D gene: TRBD1; V gene: TRBV28; clone size: many; CDR3 length: 16; J gene: TRBJ2-2; CDR3 DNA: TGTGCCAGCAGTTCACTGACAGGGCTGAGCACCGGGGAGCTGTTTTTT; CDR3 protein: CASSSLTGLSTGELFF
D gene: TRBD2; V gene: TRBV19; clone size: NA; CDR3 length: 16; J gene: TRBJ2-3; CDR3 DNA: TGTGCCAGTAGCAACCACGCCGGGGGGGGCACAGATACGCAGTATTTT; CDR3 protein: CASSNHAGGGTDTQYF
D gene: TRBD1; V gene: TRBV4-3; clone size: many; CDR3 length: 16; J gene: TRBJ2-1; CDR3 DNA: TGCGCCAGCAGCCAAGATGGACAGGGGGCGAGGAATGAGCAGTTCTTC; CDR3 protein: CASSQDGQGARNEQFF
D gene: TRBD1; V gene: TRBV27; clone size: many; CDR3 length: 13; J gene: TRBJ1-2; CDR3 DNA: TGTGCCAGCAGGCCGGGGACAGCCACCGGCTACACCTTC; CDR3 protein: CASRPGTATGYTF
D gene: TRBD2; V gene: TRBV12-3/TRBV12-4; clone size: many; CDR3 length: 13; J gene: TRBJ2-7; CDR3 DNA: TGTGCCACCAAGCGGGAGGGCTCCTACGAGCAGTACTTC; CDR3 protein: CATKREGSYEQYF
D gene: TRBD1; V gene: TRBV7-4; clone size: once; CDR3 length: 15; J gene: TRBJ2-5; CDR3 DNA: TGTGCCAGCAGCTTAATACAGGGGGTCGGAGAGACCCAGTACTTC; CDR3 protein: CASSLIQGVGETQYF
D gene: NA; V gene: TRBV4-3; clone size: many; CDR3 length: 15; J gene: TRBJ2-3; CDR3 DNA: TGCGCCAGCAGCCAATTTGCGACATTCACAGATACGCAGTATTTT; CDR3 protein: CASSQFATFTDTQYF
D gene: NA; V gene: TRBV20-1; clone size: many; CDR3 length: 13; J gene: TRBJ2-1; CDR3 DNA: TGCAGTGCCAACCGGGACACCTTCAATCAGCAGTTCTTC; CDR3 protein: CSANRDTFNQQFF
D gene: NA; V gene: TRBV19; clone size: many; CDR3 length: 16; J gene: TRBJ2-6; CDR3 DNA: TGTGCCAGTAGTGCCTCCAGACCCTCTGGGGCCAACGTCCTGACTTTC; CDR3 protein: CASSASRPSGANVLTF
D gene: NA; V gene: TRBV20-1; clone size: many; CDR3 length: 16; J gene: TRBJ2-7; CDR3 DNA: TGCAGTGCTAGAGCCATGGGTCGTCCCAAATACTACGAGCAGTACTTC; CDR3 protein: CSARAMGRPKYYEQYF
D gene: TRBD1; V gene: TRBV12-3/TRBV12-4; clone size: many; CDR3 length: 17; J gene: TRBJ2-3; CDR3 DNA: TGTGCCAGCAGTTTCGTGGGGGGACAGGGGGCTGAAGATACGCAGTATTTT; CDR3 protein: CASSFVGGQGAEDTQYF
D gene: TRBD1; V gene: TRBV10-3; clone size: NA; CDR3 length: 13; J gene: TRBJ2-1; CDR3 DNA: TGTGCCATCAGTGAGTCGACAGGGCGTGAGCAGTTCTTC; CDR3 protein: CAISESTGREQFF
D gene: NA; V gene: TRBV18; clone size: many; CDR3 length: 14; J gene: TRBJ1-5; CDR3 DNA: TGTGCCAGCTCAACGGGGTTTAGCAATCAGCCCCAGCATTTT; CDR3 protein: CASSTGFSNQPQHF
D gene: TRBD2; V gene: TRBV29-1; clone size: many; CDR3 length: 14; J gene: TRBJ2-1; CDR3 DNA: TGCAGCGTTGGGGGCGGGAGCCCCGTGGATGAGCAGTTCTTC; CDR3 protein: CSVGGGSPVDEQFF
D gene: TRBD1; V gene: TRBV2; clone size: few; CDR3 length: 14; J gene: TRBJ2-3; CDR3 DNA: TGTGCCACCTACCGGGACAGGACAGAAGATACGCAGTATTTT; CDR3 protein: CATYRDRTEDTQYF
D gene: TRBD1; V gene: TRBV3-1; clone size: many; CDR3 length: 15; J gene: TRBJ2-1; CDR3 DNA: TGTGCCAGCAGCCAGGTTAGGACAGGATACAATGAGCAGTTCTTC; CDR3 protein: CASSQVRTGYNEQFF
D gene: NA; V gene: TRBV15; clone size: many; CDR3 length: 16; J gene: TRBJ2-3; CDR3 DNA: TGTGCCACCAGCACCGAAGAAGTGACTAGCACAGATACGCAGTATTTT; CDR3 protein: CATSTEEVTSTDTQYF
D gene: TRBD1; V gene: TRBV5-1; clone size: many; CDR3 length: 16; J gene: TRBJ1-2; CDR3 DNA: TGCGCCAGCAGCTTGGAGGCTGGAGGGACAGTCCGGGGCTACACCTTC; CDR3 protein: CASSLEAGGTVRGYTF
D gene: TRBD1; V gene: TRBV20-1; clone size: many; CDR3 length: 14; J gene: TRBJ2-4; CDR3 DNA: TGCAGTGCTAGTAGAACAGGGGGCGGAAACATTCAGTACTTC; CDR3 protein: CSASRTGGGNIQYF